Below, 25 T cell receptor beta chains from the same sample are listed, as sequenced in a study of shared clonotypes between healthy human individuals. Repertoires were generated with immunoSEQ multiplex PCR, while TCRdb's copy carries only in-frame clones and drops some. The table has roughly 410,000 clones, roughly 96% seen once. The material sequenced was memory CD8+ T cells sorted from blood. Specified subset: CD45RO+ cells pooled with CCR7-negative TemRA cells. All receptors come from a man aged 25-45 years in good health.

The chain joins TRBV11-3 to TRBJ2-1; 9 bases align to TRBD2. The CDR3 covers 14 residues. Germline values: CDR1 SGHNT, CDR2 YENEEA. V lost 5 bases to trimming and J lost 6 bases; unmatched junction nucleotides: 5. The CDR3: CASSRGREGNEQFF. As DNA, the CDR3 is TGTGCCAGCAGCCGTGGGCGGGAGGGCAATGAGCAGTTCTTC.

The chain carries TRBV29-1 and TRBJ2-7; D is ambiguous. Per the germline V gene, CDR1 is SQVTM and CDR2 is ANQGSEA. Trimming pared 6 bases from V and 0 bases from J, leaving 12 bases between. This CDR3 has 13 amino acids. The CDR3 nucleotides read TGCAGCGTGCGTGGGTTCTCCTCCTACGAGCAGTACTTC. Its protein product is CSVRGFSSYEQYF.

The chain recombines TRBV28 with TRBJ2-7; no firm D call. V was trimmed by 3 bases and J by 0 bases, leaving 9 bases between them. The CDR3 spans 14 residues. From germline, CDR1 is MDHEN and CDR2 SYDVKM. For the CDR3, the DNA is TGTGCCAGCAGTTTCCCCGCCGTCTCCTACGAGCAGTACTTC. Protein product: CASSFPAVSYEQYF.

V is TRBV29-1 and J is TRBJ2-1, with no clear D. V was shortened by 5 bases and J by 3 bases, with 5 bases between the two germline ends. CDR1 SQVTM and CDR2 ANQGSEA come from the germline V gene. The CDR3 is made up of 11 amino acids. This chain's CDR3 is CSVKSYNEQFF. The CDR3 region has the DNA TGCAGCGTTAAGAGCTACAATGAGCAGTTCTTC.

CDR3 protein: CASSLYRGGYGYTF. Written as DNA, the CDR3 is TGTGCCAGCAGCTTGTACAGGGGTGGGTATGGCTACACCTTC. The chain employs TRBV5-8 and TRBJ1-2, with 7 bases aligning to TRBD1. With V trimmed by 1 base and J by 5 bases, 5 bases remained unmatched. The CDR3 contains 14 residues. Germline V CDR1 and CDR2: SGHTS, YDEGEE.

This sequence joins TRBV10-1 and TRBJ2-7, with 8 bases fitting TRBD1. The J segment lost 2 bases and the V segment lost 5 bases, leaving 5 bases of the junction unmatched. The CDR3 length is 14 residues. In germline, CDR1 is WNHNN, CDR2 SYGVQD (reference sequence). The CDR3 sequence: CASSRTGRPYEQYF. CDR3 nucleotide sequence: TGCGCCAGCAGTAGGACAGGGCGCCCCTACGAGCAGTACTTC.

This CDR3 reads CASSFREGVHTDTQYF. CDR3 DNA sequence: TGTGCCAGCAGCTTTCGGGAGGGGGTGCACACAGATACGCAGTATTTT. The chain joins TRBV7-9 to TRBJ2-3; 8 nucleotides agree with TRBD2. The J segment lost 2 bases and the V segment lost 3 bases, leaving 7 bases of the junction unmatched. The CDR3 loop spans 16 amino acids. Germline CDR1 reads SEHNR; CDR2 reads FQNEAQ (reference sequence).

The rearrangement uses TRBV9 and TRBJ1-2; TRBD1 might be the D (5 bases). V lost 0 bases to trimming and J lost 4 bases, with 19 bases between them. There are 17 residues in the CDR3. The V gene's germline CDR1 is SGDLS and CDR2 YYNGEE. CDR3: CASSVGGRVAPSYGYTF. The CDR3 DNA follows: TGTGCCAGCAGCGTAGGTGGCAGGGTAGCCCCTTCCTATGGCTACACCTTC.

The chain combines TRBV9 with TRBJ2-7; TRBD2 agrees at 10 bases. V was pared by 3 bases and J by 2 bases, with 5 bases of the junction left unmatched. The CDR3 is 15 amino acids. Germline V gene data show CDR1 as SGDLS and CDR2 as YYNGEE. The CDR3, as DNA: TGTGCCAGCAGCGGAGCGGGGGGGAACCCCTACGAGCAGTACTTC. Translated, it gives CASSGAGGNPYEQYF.

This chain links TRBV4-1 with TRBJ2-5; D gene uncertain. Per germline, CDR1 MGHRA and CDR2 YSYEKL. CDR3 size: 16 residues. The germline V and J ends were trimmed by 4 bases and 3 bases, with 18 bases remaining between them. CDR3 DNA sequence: TGCGCCAGCAGCCTTCGCCCTGGCTATTCCAAAGAGACCCAGTACTTC. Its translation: CASSLRPGYSKETQYF.

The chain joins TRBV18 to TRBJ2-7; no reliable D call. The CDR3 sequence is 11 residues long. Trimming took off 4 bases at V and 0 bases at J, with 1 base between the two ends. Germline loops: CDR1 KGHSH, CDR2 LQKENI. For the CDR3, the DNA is TGTGCCAGCTCACTCTCCTACGAGCAGTACTTC. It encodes CASSLSYEQYF.

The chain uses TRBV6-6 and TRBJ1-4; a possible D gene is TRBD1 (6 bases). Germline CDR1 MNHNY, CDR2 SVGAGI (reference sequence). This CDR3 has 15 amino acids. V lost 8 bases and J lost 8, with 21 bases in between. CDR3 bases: TGTGCCAGCTCGACAGGCTCGTCCTGGAAGGAAAAACTGTTTTTT. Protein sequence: CASSTGSSWKEKLFF.

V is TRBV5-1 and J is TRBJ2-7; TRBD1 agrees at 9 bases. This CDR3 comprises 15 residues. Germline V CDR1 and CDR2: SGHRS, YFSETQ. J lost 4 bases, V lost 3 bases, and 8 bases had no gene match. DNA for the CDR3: TGCGCCAGCAGCTCGATTGACAGGGGGTTGTACGAGCAGTACTTC. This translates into CASSSIDRGLYEQYF.

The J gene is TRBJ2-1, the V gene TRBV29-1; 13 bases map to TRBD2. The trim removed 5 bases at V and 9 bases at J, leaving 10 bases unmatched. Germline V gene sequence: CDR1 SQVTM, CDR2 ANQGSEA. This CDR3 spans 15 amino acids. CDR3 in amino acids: CSVLKGLAGPTEQFF. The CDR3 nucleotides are TGCAGCGTTCTAAAGGGACTAGCGGGACCCACTGAGCAGTTCTTC.

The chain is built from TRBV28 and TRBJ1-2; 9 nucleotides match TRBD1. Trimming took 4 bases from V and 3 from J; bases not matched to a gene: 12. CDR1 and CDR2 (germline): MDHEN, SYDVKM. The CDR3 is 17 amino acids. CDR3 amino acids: CASSSPGQGGTHYGYTF. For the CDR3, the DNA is TGTGCCAGCAGTTCCCCGGGACAGGGTGGTACCCACTATGGCTACACCTTC.

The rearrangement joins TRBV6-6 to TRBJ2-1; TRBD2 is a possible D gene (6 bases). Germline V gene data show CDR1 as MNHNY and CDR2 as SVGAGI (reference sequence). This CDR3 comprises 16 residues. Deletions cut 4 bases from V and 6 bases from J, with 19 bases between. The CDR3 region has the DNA TGTGCCAGCAGTTCCGATAGCGGACCAAAATCCAATGAGCAGTTCTTC. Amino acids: CASSSDSGPKSNEQFF.

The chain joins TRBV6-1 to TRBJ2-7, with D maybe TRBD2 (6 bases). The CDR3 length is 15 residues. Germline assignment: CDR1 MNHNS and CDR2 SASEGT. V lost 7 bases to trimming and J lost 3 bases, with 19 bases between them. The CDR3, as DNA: TGTGCCAGCATCACTAGCTCCCTGCCCCTCTACGAGCAGTACTTC. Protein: CASITSSLPLYEQYF.

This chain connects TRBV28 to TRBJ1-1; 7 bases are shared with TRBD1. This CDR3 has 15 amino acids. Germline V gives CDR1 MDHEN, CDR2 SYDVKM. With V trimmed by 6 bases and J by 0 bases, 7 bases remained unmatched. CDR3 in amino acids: CASRGGGGMNTEAFF. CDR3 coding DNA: TGTGCCAGCAGGGGAGGAGGGGGCATGAACACTGAAGCTTTCTTT.

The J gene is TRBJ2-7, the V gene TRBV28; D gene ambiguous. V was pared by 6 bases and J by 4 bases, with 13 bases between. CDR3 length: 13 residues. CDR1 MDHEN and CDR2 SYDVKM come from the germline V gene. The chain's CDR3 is CASSRLGRYEQYF. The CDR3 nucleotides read TGTGCCAGCAGCCGGTTAGGGCGGTACGAGCAGTACTTC.

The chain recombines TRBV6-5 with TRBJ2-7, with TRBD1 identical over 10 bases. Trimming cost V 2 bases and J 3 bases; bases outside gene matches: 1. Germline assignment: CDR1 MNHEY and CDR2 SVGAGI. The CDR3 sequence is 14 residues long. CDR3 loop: CASSYDRGRYEQYF. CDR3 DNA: TGTGCCAGCAGTTACGACAGGGGGCGCTACGAGCAGTACTTC.

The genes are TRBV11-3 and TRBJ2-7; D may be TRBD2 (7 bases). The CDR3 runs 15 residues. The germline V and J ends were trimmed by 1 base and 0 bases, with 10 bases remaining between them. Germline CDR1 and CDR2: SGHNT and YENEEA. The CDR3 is CASSLGGGISYEQYF. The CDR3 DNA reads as TGTGCCAGCAGCTTAGGGGGGGGCATCTCCTACGAGCAGTACTTC.

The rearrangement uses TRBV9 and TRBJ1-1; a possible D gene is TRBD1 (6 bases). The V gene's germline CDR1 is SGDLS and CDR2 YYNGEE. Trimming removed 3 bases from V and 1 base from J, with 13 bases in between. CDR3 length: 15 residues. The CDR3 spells CASSGSTGPNTEAFF. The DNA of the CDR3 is TGTGCCAGCAGCGGGTCTACAGGGCCGAACACTGAAGCTTTCTTT.

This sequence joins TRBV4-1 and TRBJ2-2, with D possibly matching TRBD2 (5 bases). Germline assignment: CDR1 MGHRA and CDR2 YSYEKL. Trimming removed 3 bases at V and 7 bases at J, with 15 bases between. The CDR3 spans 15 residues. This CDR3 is CASSHTRTFLGELFF. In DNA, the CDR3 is TGCGCCAGCAGCCACACTAGAACCTTCCTCGGGGAGCTGTTTTTT.

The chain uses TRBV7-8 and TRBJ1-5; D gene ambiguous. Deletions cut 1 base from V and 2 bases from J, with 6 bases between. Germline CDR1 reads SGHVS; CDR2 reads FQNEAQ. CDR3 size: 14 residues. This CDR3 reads CASSLERGNQPQHF. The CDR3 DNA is TGTGCCAGCAGCTTAGAACGCGGCAATCAGCCCCAGCATTTT.

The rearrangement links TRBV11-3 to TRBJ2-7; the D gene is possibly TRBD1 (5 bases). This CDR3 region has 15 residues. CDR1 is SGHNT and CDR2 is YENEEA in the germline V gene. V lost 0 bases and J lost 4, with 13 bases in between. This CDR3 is CASSLDILKGYEQYF. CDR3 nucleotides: TGTGCCAGCAGCTTAGATATCCTTAAGGGGTACGAGCAGTACTTC.